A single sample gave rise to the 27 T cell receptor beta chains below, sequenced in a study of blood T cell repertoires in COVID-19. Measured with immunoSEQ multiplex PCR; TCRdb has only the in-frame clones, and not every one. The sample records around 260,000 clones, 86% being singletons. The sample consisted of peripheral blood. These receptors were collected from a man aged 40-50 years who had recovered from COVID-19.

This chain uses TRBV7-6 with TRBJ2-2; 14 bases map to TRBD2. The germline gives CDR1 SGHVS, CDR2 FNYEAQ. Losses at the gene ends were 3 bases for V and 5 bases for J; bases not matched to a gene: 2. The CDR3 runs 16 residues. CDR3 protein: CASSLGTSGSTGELFF. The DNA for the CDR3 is TGTGCCAGCAGCTTGGGGACTAGCGGGAGTACCGGGGAGCTGTTTTTT.

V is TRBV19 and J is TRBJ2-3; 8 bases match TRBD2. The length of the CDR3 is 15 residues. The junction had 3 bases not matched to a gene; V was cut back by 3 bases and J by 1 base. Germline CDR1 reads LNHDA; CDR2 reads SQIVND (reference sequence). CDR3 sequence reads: CASSIGGVGTDTQYF. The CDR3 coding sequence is TGTGCCAGTAGTATCGGGGGGGTGGGCACAGATACGCAGTATTTT.

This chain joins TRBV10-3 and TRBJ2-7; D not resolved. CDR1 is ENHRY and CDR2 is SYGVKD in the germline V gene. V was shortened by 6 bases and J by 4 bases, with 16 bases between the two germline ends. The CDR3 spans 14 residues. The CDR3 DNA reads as TGTGCCATCAGGGCAAGTGGTCTTCCATACGAGCAGTACTTC. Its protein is CAIRASGLPYEQYF.

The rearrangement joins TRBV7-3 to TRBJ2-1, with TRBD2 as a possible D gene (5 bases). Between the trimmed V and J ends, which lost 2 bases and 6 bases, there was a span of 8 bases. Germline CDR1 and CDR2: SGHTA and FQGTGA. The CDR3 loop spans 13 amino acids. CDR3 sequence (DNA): TGTGCCAGCAGCTTAGGAAGCGGCAATGAGCAGTTCTTC. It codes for CASSLGSGNEQFF.

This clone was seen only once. The DNA for the CDR3 is TGTGCCAGCAGCCGATTACTCCACGAGCAGTACTTC. Translating gives CASSRLLHEQYF. V gene TRBV5-6 combines with J gene TRBJ2-7; no definite D call. The ends were cut back, 4 bases at V and 5 bases at J, with 10 bases in the middle. The CDR3 length is 12 residues. Germline-derived CDR1 and CDR2 are SGHDT and YYEEEE. Variable domain in full (rest from reference TRBV5-6 and TRBJ2-7): DAGVTQSPTHLIKTRGQQVTLRCSPKSGHDTVSWYQQALGQGPQFIFQYYEEEERQRGNFPDRFSGHQFPNYSSELNVNALLLGDSALYLCASSRLLHEQYFGPGTRLTVT.

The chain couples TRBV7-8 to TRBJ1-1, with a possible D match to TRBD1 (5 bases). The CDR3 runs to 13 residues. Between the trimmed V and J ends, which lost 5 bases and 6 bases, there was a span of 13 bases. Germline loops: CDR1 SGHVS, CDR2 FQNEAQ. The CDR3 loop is CASSPPGSPEAFF. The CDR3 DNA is TGTGCCAGCAGCCCCCCAGGGTCCCCTGAAGCTTTCTTT.

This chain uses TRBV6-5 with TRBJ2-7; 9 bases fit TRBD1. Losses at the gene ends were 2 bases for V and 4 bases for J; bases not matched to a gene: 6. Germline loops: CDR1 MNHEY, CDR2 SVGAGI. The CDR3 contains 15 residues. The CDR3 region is CASSYRGQGWYEQYF. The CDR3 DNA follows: TGTGCCAGCAGTTACAGAGGACAGGGGTGGTACGAGCAGTACTTC.

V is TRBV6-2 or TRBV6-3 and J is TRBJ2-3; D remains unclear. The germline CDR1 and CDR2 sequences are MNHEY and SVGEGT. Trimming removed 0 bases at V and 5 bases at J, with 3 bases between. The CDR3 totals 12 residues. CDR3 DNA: TGTGCCAGCAGTTACTCCGGAGATACGCAGTATTTT. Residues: CASSYSGDTQYF.

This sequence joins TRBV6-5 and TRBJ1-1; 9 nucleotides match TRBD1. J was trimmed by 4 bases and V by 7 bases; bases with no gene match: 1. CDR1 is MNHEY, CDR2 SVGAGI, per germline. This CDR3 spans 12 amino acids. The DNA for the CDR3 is TGTGCCAGCAACAGGGGGCCCACTGAAGCTTTCTTT. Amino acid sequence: CASNRGPTEAFF.

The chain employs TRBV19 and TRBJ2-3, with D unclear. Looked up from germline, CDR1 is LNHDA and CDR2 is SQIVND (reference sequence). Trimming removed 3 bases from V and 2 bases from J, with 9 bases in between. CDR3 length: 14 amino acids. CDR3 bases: TGTGCCAGTAGTATTTTTCACTCCACAGATACGCAGTATTTT. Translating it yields CASSIFHSTDTQYF.

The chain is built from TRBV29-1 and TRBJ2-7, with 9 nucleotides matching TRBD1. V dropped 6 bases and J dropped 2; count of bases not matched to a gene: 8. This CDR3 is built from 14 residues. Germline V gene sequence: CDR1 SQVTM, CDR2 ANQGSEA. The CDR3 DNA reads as TGCAGCGTGGGGACAGGGTTTGTTACCTACGAGCAGTACTTC. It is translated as CSVGTGFVTYEQYF.

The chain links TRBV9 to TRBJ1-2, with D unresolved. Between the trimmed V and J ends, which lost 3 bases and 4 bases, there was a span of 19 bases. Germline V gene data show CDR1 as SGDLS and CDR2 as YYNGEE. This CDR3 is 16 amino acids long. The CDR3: CASSALPASAVYGYTF. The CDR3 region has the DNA TGTGCCAGCAGCGCCCTCCCGGCCAGTGCGGTCTATGGCTACACCTTC.

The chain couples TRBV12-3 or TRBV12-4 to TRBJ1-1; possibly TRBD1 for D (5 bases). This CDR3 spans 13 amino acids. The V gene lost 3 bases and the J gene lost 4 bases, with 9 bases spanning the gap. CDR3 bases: TGTGCCAGCAGTTTTCAGGGTAGCACTGAAGCTTTCTTT. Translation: CASSFQGSTEAFF.

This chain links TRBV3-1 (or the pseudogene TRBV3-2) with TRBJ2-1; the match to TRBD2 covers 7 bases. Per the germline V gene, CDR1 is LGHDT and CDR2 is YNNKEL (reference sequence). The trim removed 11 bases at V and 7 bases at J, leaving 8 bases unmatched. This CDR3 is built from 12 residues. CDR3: CAARGVLNEQFF. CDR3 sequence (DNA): TGTGCCGCCCGGGGGGTCCTAAATGAGCAGTTCTTC.

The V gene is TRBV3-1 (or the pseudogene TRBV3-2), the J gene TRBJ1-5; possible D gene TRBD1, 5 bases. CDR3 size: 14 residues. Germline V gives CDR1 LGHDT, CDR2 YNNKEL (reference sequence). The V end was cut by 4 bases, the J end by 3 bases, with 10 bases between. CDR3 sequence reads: CASSPGLYNQPQHF. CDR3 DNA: TGTGCCAGCAGCCCGGGACTCTACAATCAGCCCCAGCATTTT.

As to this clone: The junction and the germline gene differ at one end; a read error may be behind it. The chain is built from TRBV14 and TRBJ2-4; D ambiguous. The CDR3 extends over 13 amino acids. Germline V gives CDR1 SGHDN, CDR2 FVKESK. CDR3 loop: CASSQDWQTPTDF. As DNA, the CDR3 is TGTGCCAGCAGCCAAGATTGGCAGACACCGACGGACTTC.

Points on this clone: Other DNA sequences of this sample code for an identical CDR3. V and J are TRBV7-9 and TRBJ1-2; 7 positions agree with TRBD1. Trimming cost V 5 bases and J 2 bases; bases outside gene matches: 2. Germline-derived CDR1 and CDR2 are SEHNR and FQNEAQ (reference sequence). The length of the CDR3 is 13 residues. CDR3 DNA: TGTGCCAGCAGCCCGACAGGGAACTATGGCTACACCTTC. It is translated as CASSPTGNYGYTF.

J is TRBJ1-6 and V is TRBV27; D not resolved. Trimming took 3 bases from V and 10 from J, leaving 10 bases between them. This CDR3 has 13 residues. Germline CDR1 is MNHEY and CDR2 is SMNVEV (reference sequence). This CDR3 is CASSLTARSPLHF. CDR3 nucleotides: TGTGCCAGCAGTTTGACGGCGCGGTCACCCCTCCACTTT.

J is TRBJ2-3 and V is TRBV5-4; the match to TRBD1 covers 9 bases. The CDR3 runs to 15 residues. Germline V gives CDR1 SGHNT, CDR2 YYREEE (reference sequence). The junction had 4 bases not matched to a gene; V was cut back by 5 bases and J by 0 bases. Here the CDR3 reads CASRGDRASTDTQYF. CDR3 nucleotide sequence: TGTGCCAGCAGAGGGGACAGGGCAAGCACAGATACGCAGTATTTT.

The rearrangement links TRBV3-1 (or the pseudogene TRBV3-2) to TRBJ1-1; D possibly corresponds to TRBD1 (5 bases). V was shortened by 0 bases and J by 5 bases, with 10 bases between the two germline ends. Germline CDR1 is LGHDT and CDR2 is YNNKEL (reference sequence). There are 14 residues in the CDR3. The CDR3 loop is CASSQDRGLTEAFF. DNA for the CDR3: TGTGCCAGCAGCCAAGATCGGGGGTTGACTGAAGCTTTCTTT.

The CDR3 spells CASSFWGLNQPQHF. The CDR3 region has the DNA TGTGCCAGCAGTTTTTGGGGACTCAATCAGCCCCAGCATTTT. The genes are TRBV27 and TRBJ1-5; D may be TRBD1 (5 bases). V gave up 3 bases and J gave up 3 bases, with 9 bases separating them. The CDR3 contains 14 residues. The V gene's germline CDR1 is MNHEY and CDR2 SMNVEV (reference sequence).

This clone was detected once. CDR3 region: CASSGSGQGHEQYF. As DNA, the CDR3 is TGTGCCAGCTCAGGGTCGGGACAGGGTCACGAGCAGTACTTC. The rearrangement uses TRBV18 and TRBJ2-7; TRBD1 agrees at 9 bases. Germline CDR1 is KGHSH and CDR2 is LQKENI. After removal of 5 bases from V and 5 bases from J, the junction contained 7 bases not matched to a gene. The CDR3 spans 14 residues.

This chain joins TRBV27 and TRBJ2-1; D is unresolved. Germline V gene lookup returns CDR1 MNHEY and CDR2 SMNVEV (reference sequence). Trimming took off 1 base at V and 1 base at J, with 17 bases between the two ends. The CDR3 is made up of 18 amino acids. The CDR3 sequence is CASSLYQINGPSYNEQFF. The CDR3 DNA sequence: TGTGCCAGCAGTTTATACCAAATCAATGGGCCTTCCTACAATGAGCAGTTCTTC.

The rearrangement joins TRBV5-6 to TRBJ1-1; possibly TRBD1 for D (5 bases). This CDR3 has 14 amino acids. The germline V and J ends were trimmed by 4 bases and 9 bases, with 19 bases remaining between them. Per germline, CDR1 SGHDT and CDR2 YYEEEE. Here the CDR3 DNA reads TGTGCCAGCAGCCTCGGGGGAGGCCTACTGAAAGCTTTCTTT. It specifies CASSLGGGLLKAFF.

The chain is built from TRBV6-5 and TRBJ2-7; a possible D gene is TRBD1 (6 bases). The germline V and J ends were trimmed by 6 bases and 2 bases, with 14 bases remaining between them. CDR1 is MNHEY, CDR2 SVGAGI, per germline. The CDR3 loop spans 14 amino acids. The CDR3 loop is CASRETGTPYEQYF. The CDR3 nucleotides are TGTGCCAGCAGAGAGACAGGAACGCCCTACGAGCAGTACTTC.

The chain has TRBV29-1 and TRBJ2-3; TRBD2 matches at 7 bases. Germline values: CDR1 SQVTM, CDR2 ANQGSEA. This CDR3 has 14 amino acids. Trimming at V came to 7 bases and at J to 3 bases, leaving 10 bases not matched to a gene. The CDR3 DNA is TGCAGCGCGAGGAGCGGGACGGAGACAGATACGCAGTATTTT. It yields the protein CSARSGTETDTQYF.

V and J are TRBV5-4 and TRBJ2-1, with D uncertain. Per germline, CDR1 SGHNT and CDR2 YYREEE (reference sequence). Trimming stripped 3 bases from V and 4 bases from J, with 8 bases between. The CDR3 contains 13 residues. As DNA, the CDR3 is TGTGCCAGCAGCTCACAGAGTTACAATGAGCAGTTCTTC. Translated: CASSSQSYNEQFF.